This T cell receptor (beta chain) appears in the sequencing data of a study of vaccination effects on CD4 cells after COVID-19. Culture lasted around eleven days before CD4+ T cell isolation. With respect to this clone: As yet, its antigen is unknown.

Data came from immunoSEQ multiplex PCR; TCRdb stores just in-frame clones and leaves some out. The sample has around 41,000 clones, roughly 80% seen once; the top ten hold roughly 3%. The germline V gene encodes CDR1 LGHDT and CDR2 YNNKEL (reference sequence). With V trimmed by 4 bases and J by 7 bases, 4 bases remained unmatched. CDR3 length equals 15 residues. The chain has TRBV3-1 (or the pseudogene TRBV3-2) and TRBJ1-4, with TRBD1 matching 12 bases. Source: CD4+ T cells from PBMCs cultured without peptide, taken before COVID-19 vaccination. The sequence came from a human donor who received a COVID-19 vaccine. CDR3 DNA: TGTGCCAGCAGCCGGGCGGGACAGGGGGCTGAAAAACTGTTTTTT. Translation: CASSRAGQGAEKLFF.